The 17 T cell receptor beta chains given below trace back to one sample, sequenced in a study of PD-L1 blockade in urothelial cancer. Repertoires were generated with immunoSEQ multiplex PCR, while TCRdb's copy carries only in-frame clones and drops some. This sample has about 21,000 clones, with around 89% found just once. This specimen was PBMCs, taken around atezolizumab (anti-PD-L1) treatment. Receptor source: a woman aged 55-69 years with urothelial cancer.

This rearrangement joins TRBV25-1 to TRBJ1-3; maybe TRBD1 (5 bases). This CDR3 contains 14 residues. Germline CDR1 MGHDK, CDR2 SYGVNS. V lost 3 bases, J lost 1 base, and 7 bases lay in between. The CDR3 sequence: CASSEAGSGNTIYF. The CDR3 DNA reads TGTGCCAGCAGTGAGGCAGGGTCTGGAAACACCATATATTTT.

This chain links TRBV6-1 with TRBJ1-2; D is perhaps TRBD1 (5 bases). The ends were cut back, 7 bases at V and 7 bases at J, with 22 bases in the middle. The CDR3 has 15 residues. Germline V gene data show CDR1 as MNHNS and CDR2 as SASEGT. Here the CDR3 DNA reads TGTGCCAGCACCCCAAACGGCAGGGTATCGGTTGGCTACACCTTC. Encoded protein: CASTPNGRVSVGYTF.

The V and J genes are TRBV5-4 and TRBJ2-7, with unresolved D. Looked up from germline, CDR1 is SGHNT and CDR2 is YYREEE (reference sequence). The CDR3 runs 13 residues. Trimming took off 4 bases at V and 0 bases at J, with 8 bases between the two ends. This chain's CDR3 is CASSPRNSYEQYF. DNA of the CDR3: TGTGCCAGCAGCCCCAGGAACTCCTACGAGCAGTACTTC.

There are a few counts of this clone. The chain uses TRBV19 and TRBJ1-2; D unclear. The CDR3 is made up of 12 amino acids. Germline CDR1 and CDR2: LNHDA and SQIVND (reference sequence). V gave up 8 bases and J gave up 3 bases, with 10 bases separating them. The CDR3 DNA is TGTGCCAGTGGGGAGGGCTACTATGGCTACACCTTC. Translation gives CASGEGYYGYTF.

This clone has just a few counts. The chain couples TRBV2 to TRBJ1-3; TRBD1 aligns across 7 bases. The CDR3 is 13 amino acids. CDR1 and CDR2 from the germline V gene are SNHLY and FYNNEI. Unmatched junction bases numbered 5, after V lost 6 bases and J lost 6 bases. As DNA, the CDR3 is TGTGCCAGCAGACAGGGGATGGTAAACACCATATATTTT. This translates into CASRQGMVNTIYF.

This clone has only one observation. CDR3 DNA: TGTGCCAGAAGCAACTTAACTAGGGGGAACGGAGAGACCCAGTACTTC. Its protein product is CARSNLTRGNGETQYF. V usage is TRBV5-3 and J usage is TRBJ2-5; weak D call: TRBD1 (6 bases). TRBV5-3 is an ORF, and what it does is uncertain. The CDR3 covers 16 residues. V dropped 4 bases and J dropped 4 bases, with 20 bases sitting between them.

This clone was observed a single time. This chain joins TRBV11-2 and TRBJ1-5; perhaps TRBD1 as D (5 bases). Germline lookup yields CDR1 SGHAT and CDR2 FQNNGV. Trimming left V 1 base short and J 1 base short, with 20 bases between. CDR3 length: 19 amino acids. The CDR3 sequence: CASSLGTTWGEISNQPQHF. The CDR3 DNA reads as TGTGCCAGCAGCTTAGGGACGACATGGGGGGAGATAAGCAATCAGCCCCAGCATTTT.

V and J are TRBV6-6 and TRBJ2-1; possibly TRBD1 for D (5 bases). The V end lost 6 bases, the J end lost 1 base, and 10 bases lay between the germline ends. Germline V lookup: CDR1 MNHNY, CDR2 SVGAGI (reference sequence). The CDR3 is 14 residues long. The CDR3 is CASSLPGSYNEQFF. CDR3 sequence (DNA): TGTGCCAGCAGCCTCCCAGGGTCCTACAATGAGCAGTTCTTC.

This sequence joins TRBV2 and TRBJ1-2, with D tentatively TRBD1 (5 bases). Germline CDR1 reads SNHLY; CDR2 reads FYNNEI. The CDR3 sequence is 12 residues long. Trimming took off 6 bases at V and 5 bases at J, with 10 bases between the two ends. CDR3 nucleotide sequence: TGTGCCAGCAGGACAGTTACTTATGGCTACACCTTC. Residues: CASRTVTYGYTF.

The chain links TRBV5-1 to TRBJ1-1; 7 nucleotides agree with TRBD1. V lost 5 bases, J lost 4 bases, and 8 bases stayed unmatched. Per the germline V gene, CDR1 is SGHRS and CDR2 is YFSETQ. The CDR3 is made up of 14 amino acids. CDR3 region: CASSQGGDGTEAFF. The CDR3 DNA reads TGCGCCAGCAGTCAAGGGGGCGACGGCACTGAAGCTTTCTTT.

The chain combines TRBV10-1 with TRBJ2-3; maybe TRBD2 (6 bases). The CDR3 is 14 amino acids. Trimming removed 10 bases from V and 2 bases from J, with 16 bases in between. Germline CDR1 WNHNN, CDR2 SYGVQD (reference sequence). CDR3 protein: CANRGWGDTDTQYF. The CDR3 bases are TGCGCCAACCGCGGATGGGGGGACACAGATACGCAGTATTTT.

The V gene is TRBV5-1, the J gene TRBJ2-2; no clear D gene. CDR1 and CDR2 (germline): SGHRS, YFSETQ. This CDR3 contains 13 residues. Trimming removed 3 bases from V and 4 bases from J, with 7 bases in between. CDR3 loop: CASSSPSTGELFF. The DNA of the CDR3 is TGCGCCAGCAGCTCTCCCAGCACCGGGGAGCTGTTTTTT. Together with reference TRBV5-1 and TRBJ2-2, the CDR3 gives the full variable domain: KAGVTQTPRYLIKTRGQQVTLSCSPISGHRSVSWYQQTPGQGLQFLFEYFSETQRNKGNFPGRFSGRQFSNSRSEMNVSTLELGDSALYLCASSSPSTGELFFGEGSRLTVL.

The CDR3 here is CASSQGTGPWETQYF. DNA of the CDR3: TGTGCCAGCAGTCAGGGGACAGGGCCCTGGGAGACCCAGTACTTC. The rearrangement links TRBV6-5 to TRBJ2-5; 9 bases map to TRBD1. V gave up 5 bases and J gave up 5 bases; unmatched junction bases: 9. CDR3 length: 15 amino acids. The germline V gene encodes CDR1 MNHEY and CDR2 SVGAGI.

V and J are TRBV30 and TRBJ1-3; D not certain. The CDR3 contains 13 residues. CDR1 and CDR2 from the germline V gene are GTSNPN and SVGIG (reference sequence). V gave up 7 bases and J gave up 4 bases, with 14 bases separating them. CDR3 in amino acids: CASSQFSGNTIYF. CDR3 coding DNA: TGTGCCTCCAGTCAGTTCTCCGGAAACACCATATATTTT.

V and J are TRBV29-1 and TRBJ1-1; no clear D gene. There are 13 residues in the CDR3. The V end was cut by 4 bases, the J end by 0 bases, with 9 bases between. Germline loops: CDR1 SQVTM, CDR2 ANQGSEA. CDR3 DNA sequence: TGCAGCGTTGGGCTGAGGGTGAACACTGAAGCTTTCTTT. This sequence encodes CSVGLRVNTEAFF.

V gene TRBV5-1 combines with J gene TRBJ2-1; weak D call: TRBD2 (6 bases). V lost 0 bases to trimming and J lost 6 bases, with 19 bases between them. The CDR3 contains 17 residues. Per the germline V gene, CDR1 is SGHRS and CDR2 is YFSETQ. The CDR3 bases are TGCGCCAGCAGCTTGGCCCCCGGTGGAGGGCGACTCAATGAGCAGTTCTTC. Amino acid sequence: CASSLAPGGGRLNEQFF.

This sequence joins TRBV7-6 and TRBJ2-1, with D perhaps matching TRBD2 (6 bases). The CDR3 totals 15 residues. CDR1 is SGHVS, CDR2 FNYEAQ, per germline. Trimming stripped 3 bases from V and 1 base from J, with 10 bases between. CDR3 coding DNA: TGTGCCAGCAGCTTCGGGGGAGAATCCTACAATGAGCAGTTCTTC. It is translated as CASSFGGESYNEQFF.